What follows is one TCR beta chain and its context. Its antigen is not yet known. No base qualities exist here, and no much larger clone lies one base off it. The sample comes from a study of beta chain features in type 1 diabetes (dated by TCRdb to 2016 to 2019). Study-level background: Mean age, gender distribution, total cell number and subset yield did not differ between patients and healthy donors. A total of some 110 million sorted cells were examined across all samples, and a strong correlation was observed between cell number per subset and RNA yield. In the study, TCRB repertoires of sorted circulating CD4+ T cell subsets from recently diagnosed type 1 diabetes patients were compared with those of matched healthy donors. Regulatory and stem cell-like memory subsets were isolated from only 8 patients and roughly 8 healthy donors, whereas naive and central memory subsets came from all 28 donors. General study outcomes and caveats: Naive, central memory and regulatory TCRB repertoires appeared to be more similar among patients than among healthy donors. In all four CD4+ subsets, TCRB CDR3 length was moderately but significantly shorter in type 1 diabetes patients. Because cDNA rather than genomic DNA was sequenced, highly expressing activated cells could have been over-represented, although no difference in activation and CD3 levels was found between groups. Because small numbers of individuals were included in the HLA sub-analyses, any influence of HLA type on TCRB rearrangement was left unresolved. At VDJ recombination sites, type 1 diabetes patients had fewer insertions and more deleted nucleotides, which implies abnormalities in thymic rearrangement. Shorter templates might have been favored by PCR, but patient and control samples were amplified and corrected together, so both groups would have been affected equally by any skew.

All of the isolated RNA was reverse transcribed with the High Capacity cDNA Reverse Transcription Kit, so expressed TCRB transcripts were sequenced. Naive, central memory and regulatory T cell samples underwent deep immunoSEQ sequencing, averaging roughly 3.3 million total reads per sample. Sorted cells were lysed in RLT buffer, and RNA was extracted using DNase-treated RNeasy Micro or Mini kits according to cell number. To prevent cross-contamination, each cell subset was processed individually, whereas patient and healthy donor samples were processed jointly. The immunoSEQ multiplex PCR was used to amplify TCRB sequences from cDNA, yielding 87-bp fragments that span the CDR3 region. Sequencing of the amplicons was performed on the Illumina HiSeq platform. For the original study's pipeline: Synthetic template baselines were used to correct PCR bias computationally, reads within Hamming distance 2 were collapsed together, and singletons that could not be merged were discarded. Reads were aligned to IMGT to assign V, D and J genes, CDR3 length, and insertions or deletions at six rearrangement sites. Clonotype counts were normalized to sorted cell number within each subset before computing true diversity and Gini coefficients with the tcR R package. The overlap coefficient, calculated on TCRB nucleotide sequences, was used to measure repertoire sharing. This is the immuneACCESS table as TCRdb keeps it, with only in-frame sequences that have V and J called. A part of the clones is gone; compared with another copy, unresolved V genes explain less than half, and the rest is unexplained. V and J calls and clone size are as listed in that table; D and trimming were resolved from the DNA. The sample table shows roughly 150,000 clones, and around 10% are seen once. The ten largest make up roughly 2% of the sample.

A single peripheral blood draw of about 116 mL on average was collected from each donor into heparinised tubes. A BD FACSAria II was used to sort naive, central memory, regulatory and stem cell-like memory CD4+ T cells with a panel that included CD45RO, CCR7, CD25, CD127, CD95 and CD27. Every sorted population had a purity above 95%. Right away, PBMCs were isolated by Lymphoprep density gradient centrifugation and were stained directly, with no culture step. To minimize batch effects, samples were stained and sorted in pairs, one healthy donor with one patient per experiment. The junction carries 5 bases between V and J, which are trimmed by 0 bases and 7 bases respectively. The germline V gene gives CDR1 as SGHRS and CDR2 as YFSETQ. The CDR3 contains 13 residues, cysteine and phenylalanine counted. Only the CDR3 portion is preserved as DNA: 39 bases, with reading frame beginning at the first base.

The clonotype comes from a man aged 18 to 29 in good health. The sequencing sample was made of central memory CD4+ T cells from blood. The chain is made from TRBV5-1 and TRBJ1-6; there is no confident call for the D gene. The CDR3: CASSLVRNSPLHF. The sequenced DNA is TGCGCCAGCAGCTTGGTTAGGAATTCACCCCTCCACTTT.